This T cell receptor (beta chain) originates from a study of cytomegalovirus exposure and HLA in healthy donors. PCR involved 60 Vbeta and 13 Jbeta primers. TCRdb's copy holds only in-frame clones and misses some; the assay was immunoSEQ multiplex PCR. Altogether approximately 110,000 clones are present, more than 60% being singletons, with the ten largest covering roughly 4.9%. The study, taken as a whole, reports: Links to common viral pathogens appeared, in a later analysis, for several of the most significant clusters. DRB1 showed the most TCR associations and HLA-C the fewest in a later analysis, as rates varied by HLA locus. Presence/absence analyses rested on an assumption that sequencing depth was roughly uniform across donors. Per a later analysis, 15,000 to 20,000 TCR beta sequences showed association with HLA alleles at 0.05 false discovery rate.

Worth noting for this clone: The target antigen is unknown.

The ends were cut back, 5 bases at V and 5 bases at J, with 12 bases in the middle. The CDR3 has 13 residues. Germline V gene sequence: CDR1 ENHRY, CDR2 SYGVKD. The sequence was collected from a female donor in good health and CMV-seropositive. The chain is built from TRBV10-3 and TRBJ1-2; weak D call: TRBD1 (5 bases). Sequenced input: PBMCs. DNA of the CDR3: TGTGCCATCAGTCACGACAGTCGGTATGGCTACACCTTC. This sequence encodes CAISHDSRYGYTF.